This paragraph reports one TCR beta chain. This record belongs to a study of blood T cell repertoires in COVID-19. The CDR3 extends over 13 amino acids. Germline CDR1 SQVTM, CDR2 ANQGSEA. Trimming stripped 4 bases from V and 5 bases from J, with 13 bases between. Sequencing was performed with immunoSEQ multiplex PCR; in TCRdb, only in-frame clones are kept and a portion is missing. The sample holds about 76,000 clones, 70% to 90% seen once. The gene calls are TRBV29-1 and TRBJ2-3, with a weak D call TRBD2 (7 bases). The sample consisted of peripheral blood. The TCR comes from a man aged 55 to 70 with COVID-19, enrolled during active disease. The DNA of the CDR3 is TGCAGCGTTGTACGGGGGGCGGTAGATACGCAGTATTTT. Protein: CSVVRGAVDTQYF.